These 9 T cell receptor beta chains share one sample of origin, sequenced in a study of T cell repertoires in cytomegalovirus infection. MiXCR, run by TCRdb on the reads, gives a single entry per CDR3 protein. The table lists over 300,000 distinct CDR3 sequences, roughly 9.5% of them singletons, with approximately 4.5% in the top ten. The sequenced material came from PBMCs. These receptors were taken from a human donor in good health (CMV status not recorded). Some clones in this sample may be carry-over from other donors' samples.

The table lists this clonotype with many counts. The V gene is TRBV12-3 or TRBV12-4, the J gene TRBJ2-1; no clear D gene. Trimming took off 5 bases at V and 9 bases at J, with 20 bases between the two ends. The CDR3 runs 15 residues. CDR3 amino acids: CASSPSEPVGVEQFF. The DNA of the CDR3 is TGTGCCAGCAGTCCCTCGGAGCCTGTCGGAGTTGAGCAGTTCTTC.

The chain couples TRBV10-3 to TRBJ1-2; 7 nucleotides align to TRBD1. The ends lost 8 bases at V and 4 bases at J; junction bases unmatched: 16. The length of the CDR3 is 16 residues. Germline V gene data show CDR1 as ENHRY and CDR2 as SYGVKD. The CDR3 coding sequence is TGTGCCATCCTCCAAGAGGACAGGAACTCTGGCTATGGCTACACCTTC. This translates into CAILQEDRNSGYGYTF.

This clonotype was detected many times. The V gene is TRBV7-8, the J gene TRBJ2-6; 9 bases line up with TRBD1. This CDR3 has 18 residues. Trimming at V came to 4 bases and at J to 1 base, leaving 8 bases not matched to a gene. Germline CDR1 and CDR2: SGHVS and FQNEAQ. In DNA form, the CDR3 reads TGTGCCAGCAGCTCAATATCCGGGACAGGGTCTGGGGCCAACGTCCTGACTTTC. Amino acid sequence: CASSSISGTGSGANVLTF.

The chain joins TRBV18 to TRBJ2-3, with 10 bases lining up with TRBD1. Germline V lookup: CDR1 KGHSH, CDR2 LQKENI. With 4 bases clipped from V and 3 bases from J, the junction kept 4 bases outside the gene matches. This CDR3 region has 15 residues. CDR3 DNA: TGTGCCAGCTCACGACAGGGGGCGGATACAGATACGCAGTATTTT. Encoded protein: CASSRQGADTDTQYF. Filled out from reference TRBV18 and TRBJ2-3, the complete variable domain reads NAGVMQNPRHLVRRRGQEARLRCSPMKGHSHVYWYRQLPEEGLKFMVYLQKENIIDESGMPKERFSAEFPKEGPSILRIQQVVRGDSAAYFCASSRQGADTDTQYFGPGTRLTVL.

This clonotype was detected a few times. The chain is built from TRBV13 and TRBJ2-3; the match to TRBD1 covers 7 bases. From germline, CDR1 is PRHDT and CDR2 FYEKMQ (reference sequence). V trimming: 6 bases; J trimming: 3 bases; junction bases outside the gene matches: 6. The CDR3 is made up of 14 amino acids. CDR3 coding DNA: TGTGCCAGCAGTTTCGGACAGGCAACAGATACGCAGTATTTT. This encodes CASSFGQATDTQYF. The variable domain in full, with the rest retrieved from reference TRBV13 and TRBJ2-3, is AAGVIQSPRHLIKEKRETATLKCYPIPRHDTVYWYQQGPGQDPQFLISFYEKMQSDKGSIPDRFSAQQFSDYHSELNMSSLELGDSALYFCASSFGQATDTQYFGPGTRLTVL.

The chain employs TRBV20-1 and TRBJ2-1; D not certain. The V end was cut by 5 bases, the J end by 9 bases, with 11 bases between. Germline CDR1 and CDR2: DFQATT and SNEGSKA (reference sequence). There are 11 residues in the CDR3. CDR3 DNA sequence: TGCAGTGCTTTAAAGACGCGTGAGCAGTTCTTC. Its protein product is CSALKTREQFF.

This clonotype was picked up many times. The chain carries TRBV7-8 and TRBJ1-1; a weak D match, TRBD1 (6 bases). The germline V gene has CDR1 SGHVS and CDR2 FQNEAQ. The CDR3 has 16 amino acids. Between the trimmed V and J ends, which lost 5 bases and 1 base, there was a span of 17 bases. CDR3 bases: TGTGCCAGCAGCCGGCCTCCGGGACAACAGAACACTGAAGCTTTCTTT. Its protein product is CASSRPPGQQNTEAFF.

This clonotype was observed at least ten times. This chain links TRBV7-2 with TRBJ1-3, with D unclear. This CDR3 contains 15 residues. V was cut by 1 base and J by 0 bases, with 7 bases left in between. Germline values: CDR1 SGHTA, CDR2 FQGNSA. In DNA form, the CDR3 reads TGTGCCAGCAGCTTAGTGGGGTTCTCTGGAAACACCATATATTTT. This encodes CASSLVGFSGNTIYF.

This clonotype was seen at least ten times. The V gene is TRBV20-1, the J gene TRBJ2-1; D call uncertain. V was cut by 3 bases and J by 4 bases, with 10 bases left in between. The CDR3 totals 13 residues. Per the germline V gene, CDR1 is DFQATT and CDR2 is SNEGSKA (reference sequence). The CDR3 DNA follows: TGCAGTGCTAGTAGGACGAGGTACAATGAGCAGTTCTTC. It codes for CSASRTRYNEQFF.